Below, 3 T cell receptor beta chains from the same sample are listed, as sequenced in a study of T cells in Graves' hyperthyroidism and ophthalmopathy. Amplification of TCR beta CDR3 regions used RNA as the template. Primed by the HTBI set, a first-round RT-PCR was run on the TCR CDR3. TCRdb re-called the multiplex PCR reads with MiXCR, one entry per CDR3 protein. The sample consists of fewer than 110,000 distinct CDR3 sequences, approximately 15% of them appearing once. The sample comprised blood. The receptor set was obtained from a woman in her forties or fifties with Graves' hyperthyroidism.

This clonotype was recorded at least ten times. The chain uses TRBV6-1 and TRBJ1-5, with D perhaps matching TRBD1 (5 bases). This CDR3 has 15 residues. V lost 5 bases and J 0 bases, leaving 11 bases between the germline ends. CDR1 and CDR2 from the germline V gene are MNHNS and SASEGT. The CDR3 DNA is TGTGCCAGCAGTTCGACAGCCTATAGCAATCAGCCCCAGCATTTT. Translated: CASSSTAYSNQPQHF.

The chain carries TRBV20-1 and TRBJ2-1; 11 bases map to TRBD2. Germline values: CDR1 DFQATT, CDR2 SNEGSKA (reference sequence). CDR3 length: 13 amino acids. J lost 6 bases, V lost 6 bases, and 4 bases had no gene match. CDR3 sequence: CSAPGLAVNEQFF. DNA for the CDR3: TGCAGTGCCCCGGGACTAGCGGTCAATGAGCAGTTCTTC.

In its sample, this clonotype was seen many times. The chain uses TRBV18 and TRBJ2-3; tentative D call: TRBD2 (6 bases). This CDR3 contains 13 residues. Germline V gene sequence: CDR1 KGHSH, CDR2 LQKENI. The V gene lost 0 bases and the J gene lost 6 bases, with 7 bases spanning the gap. In nucleotides, the CDR3 is TGTGCCAGCTCACCACCGGGAGGCGATACGCAGTATTTT. It codes for CASSPPGGDTQYF.